The rows below give T cell receptor beta chains drawn from one sample of a study of blood T cell repertoires in COVID-19. Clones were sequenced by immunoSEQ multiplex PCR, and TCRdb holds only the in-frame ones, with some missing. The repertoire includes roughly 57,000 clones, roughly 70% of them detected once, and approximately 15% sits in the top ten. Sequencing was performed on peripheral blood. The receptor source for this set is a woman in her 70s with acute or convalescent COVID-19. Each CDR3 is given with its conserved first and last residue.

TRBV5-8	TRBJ1-2	CASSLPGTGVKNYGYTF
TRBV27	TRBJ2-7	CASSLKGRDYEQYF
TRBV18	TRBJ1-5	CASSTGQGGNQPQHF
TRBV10-1	TRBJ2-1	CASSVGPSVYNEQFF
TRBV7-3	TRBJ2-1	CAVKGGTSGKSSYNEQFF
TRBV5-6	TRBJ2-3	CASSLGLNPEDTQYF
TRBV2	TRBJ1-2	CASSADRGPLGDYGYTF
TRBV12-5	TRBJ2-5	CASGRTPDQETQYF
TRBV6-5	TRBJ1-6	CATIRDRSNSPLHF
TRBV7-6	TRBJ1-1	CASSPWGREKAEAFF
TRBV6-6	TRBJ2-7	CASGDRRYEQYF
TRBV5-1	TRBJ2-3	CASRLGTSGGQTDTQYF
TRBV30	TRBJ2-2	CASKKQGTGELFF
TRBV19	TRBJ1-5	CASLRQGSNQPQHF
TRBV4-2	TRBJ2-2	CASSQELGVRDTGELFF
TRBV12-3/TRBV12-4	TRBJ1-2	CASRGQGGYGYTF
TRBV5-8	TRBJ2-1	CASRSGIHEQFF
TRBV24-1	TRBJ2-2	CATSGRGKNTGELFF
TRBV30	TRBJ1-1	CVTFRPNTEAFF
TRBV3-1/TRBV3-2	TRBJ1-1	CASSSPRVVNTEAFF
TRBV5-1	TRBJ1-2	CASSLSGENYGYTF
TRBV5-1	TRBJ2-5	CASRPHGYQETQYF
TRBV29-1	TRBJ2-3	CSVTRTGGTDTQYF
TRBV6-5	TRBJ1-5	CASSLGVGARQHF
TRBV5-6	TRBJ1-2	CASSPSDRAYGYTF
TRBV12-5	TRBJ1-1	CASALRGGIGRTEAFF
TRBV6-4	TRBJ2-7	CASSPTGGQGNEQYF
TRBV10-1	TRBJ1-1	CASSGGDTEAFF
TRBV14	TRBJ2-7	CASSRGAGTGGEQYF
TRBV11-1	TRBJ1-1	CASSSGRGPNTEAFF
TRBV24-1	TRBJ2-3	CATSDLSGGVLTDTQYF
TRBV5-1	TRBJ1-4	CASSLSGLGGREKLFF
TRBV30	TRBJ1-6	CAWSTGANSPLHF
TRBV6-5	TRBJ2-2	CASSNPTSITGELFF
TRBV6-5	TRBJ1-2	CASNPGASGYTF
TRBV19	TRBJ1-2	CASIDTPNGYGYTF
TRBV30	TRBJ2-5	CAWSRGQGNLKTQYF
TRBV20-1	TRBJ1-1	CSARAVEAFF
TRBV5-1	TRBJ2-6	CATLPGDSGANVLTF
TRBV7-2	TRBJ1-2	CASNSGGQGVYGYTF
TRBV4-1	TRBJ2-5	CASSQGLAGETQYF
TRBV18	TRBJ2-2	CASSPDRGTGELFF
TRBV27	TRBJ1-1	CASRTGGITEAFF
TRBV9	TRBJ2-3	CASSVAQGTDTQYF
TRBV3-1/TRBV3-2	TRBJ1-2	CASSHQGLSNYGYTF
TRBV20-1	TRBJ2-3	CSASNLAIGTDTQYF
TRBV12-3/TRBV12-4	TRBJ2-7	CASSLAGSYEQYF
TRBV29-1	TRBJ2-7	CSVVHRGSSYNRYEQYF
TRBV6-5	TRBJ1-2	CASSSPGQGDYGYTF
TRBV7-3	TRBJ2-1	CASSFEAGGWEEQFF
TRBV5-6	TRBJ2-2	CASSPLGRENTGELFF
TRBV11-1	TRBJ1-1	CASSSGLVTEAFF
TRBV19	TRBJ1-2	CASSIVPITGYGYTF
TRBV24-1	TRBJ2-2	CATSEDRGGTGELFF
TRBV18	TRBJ2-5	CASSPRRGSGGLQETQYF
TRBV5-1	TRBJ1-2	CASRAGTPNYGYTF
TRBV6-5	TRBJ1-6	CASSYAARSPLHF
TRBV7-8	TRBJ1-1	CASSLAFGWRMNTEAFF
TRBV6-5	TRBJ1-6	CASSNTGGRSPLHF